The 14 T cell receptor beta chains listed next were all sequenced from one sample in a study of neoadjuvant anti-PD-1 for oral cavity cancer. Only in-frame clones appear in the TCRdb table, and some are missing; sequencing was by immunoSEQ multiplex PCR. The table records roughly 13,000 clones, nearly 75% of them present only once. Time point defined: after neoadjuvant nivolumab, at surgical resection. The material was PBMCs, obtained after nivolumab (anti-PD-1) treatment. These receptors came from a person aged 40 to 85 with oral cavity squamous cell carcinoma.

This clone was counted a single time. The chain employs TRBV5-6 and TRBJ2-7, with TRBD1 identical over 8 bases. The ends lost 2 bases at V and 4 bases at J; junction bases unmatched: 5. The CDR3 is 14 amino acids. CDR1 is SGHDT, CDR2 YYEEEE, per germline. CDR3 sequence: CASSFGTGRYEQYF. The CDR3, as DNA: TGTGCCAGCAGCTTCGGGACAGGCAGGTACGAGCAGTACTTC.

The genes are TRBV12-5 and TRBJ1-2; D is unresolved. This CDR3 region has 13 residues. V lost 2 bases and J lost 3, with 7 bases in between. Germline V CDR1 and CDR2: LGHNT, FRNRAP. The CDR3 bases are TGTGCTAGTGGTTTGCCCCGACACTATGGCTACACCTTC. Protein product: CASGLPRHYGYTF.

This clone occurred once. The V call is TRBV4-2, the J call TRBJ2-7, with D possibly being TRBD2 (5 bases). Germline CDR1 reads LGHNA; CDR2 reads YNFKEQ. This CDR3 is built from 15 residues. V was trimmed by 0 bases and J by 4 bases, leaving 13 bases between them. The CDR3 here is CASSQEAAALYEQYF. The CDR3 bases are TGTGCCAGCAGCCAAGAGGCAGCGGCCCTGTACGAGCAGTACTTC.

The chain combines TRBV6-6 with TRBJ2-7, with D possibly matching TRBD2 (5 bases). The V gene lost 6 bases and the J gene lost 3 bases, with 21 bases spanning the gap. The germline V gene has CDR1 MNHNY and CDR2 SVGAGI (reference sequence). This CDR3 comprises 16 residues. The DNA of the CDR3 is TGTGCCAGCAGCCGGAGAAGGGTAGGGAGCCACTACGAGCAGTACTTC. Translation gives CASSRRRVGSHYEQYF.

The chain is built from TRBV10-3 and TRBJ1-1; D is perhaps TRBD1 (5 bases). CDR1 is ENHRY and CDR2 is SYGVKD in the germline V gene. Between the trimmed V and J ends, which lost 11 bases and 3 bases, there was a span of 19 bases. CDR3 length: 14 amino acids. The CDR3 region is CAARDRPLDTEAFF. CDR3 nucleotide sequence: TGTGCCGCCAGGGACCGGCCACTGGACACTGAAGCTTTCTTT.

The genes are TRBV7-6 and TRBJ1-4; 7 nucleotides match TRBD1. The CDR3 is 16 residues long. V lost 5 bases and J lost 5; bases outside the gene matches: 11. Germline V gives CDR1 SGHVS, CDR2 FNYEAQ. The CDR3, as DNA: TGTGCCAGCAGCAAAGGGTACAGGGGCCGAAATGAAAAACTGTTTTTT. It yields the protein CASSKGYRGRNEKLFF. Variable domain in full (rest from reference TRBV7-6 and TRBJ1-4): GAGVSQSPRYKVTKRGQDVALRCDPISGHVSLYWYRQALGQGPEFLTYFNYEAQQDKSGLPNDRFSAERPEGSISTLTIQRTEQRDSAMYRCASSKGYRGRNEKLFFGSGTQLSVL.

The chain combines TRBV6-5 with TRBJ2-7; tentatively, D is TRBD1 (5 bases). The CDR3 spans 14 residues. V lost 5 bases and J 0 bases, leaving 11 bases between the germline ends. The germline V gene encodes CDR1 MNHEY and CDR2 SVGAGI. The CDR3 sequence is CASSRWGNSYEQYF. The CDR3 DNA sequence: TGTGCCAGCAGTCGATGGGGCAACTCCTACGAGCAGTACTTC.

This clone has just a few counts. The V call is TRBV11-3, the J call TRBJ1-1, with D possibly being TRBD1 (5 bases). V gave up 8 bases and J gave up 4 bases, with 14 bases separating them. The CDR3 has 13 amino acids. From germline, CDR1 is SGHNT and CDR2 YENEEA. CDR3 region: CASGRGGGTEAFF. The CDR3 coding sequence is TGTGCCAGCGGCCGGGGTGGGGGCACTGAAGCTTTCTTT.

The chain is built from TRBV30 and TRBJ1-1; D might be TRBD1 (5 bases). Germline V gives CDR1 GTSNPN, CDR2 SVGIG (reference sequence). V gave up 4 bases and J gave up 7 bases, with 16 bases separating them. The CDR3 contains 13 residues. CDR3 protein: CAWIGEQVIEAFF. The CDR3 region has the DNA TGTGCCTGGATTGGAGAACAGGTGATTGAAGCTTTCTTT.

The chain recombines TRBV10-3 with TRBJ2-2, with 8 bases aligning to TRBD2. The V gene end was trimmed by 0 bases and the J gene end by 0 bases; junction bases not matched to a gene: 9. This CDR3 spans 19 amino acids. The germline CDR1 and CDR2 sequences are ENHRY and SYGVKD. The CDR3 loop is CAISESMASGQSNTGELFF. The CDR3 DNA follows: TGTGCCATCAGTGAGTCGATGGCTAGCGGGCAATCGAACACCGGGGAGCTGTTTTTT.

The chain couples TRBV7-8 to TRBJ2-3; no firm D call. V dropped 2 bases and J dropped 4 bases, with 10 bases sitting between them. Germline CDR1 and CDR2: SGHVS and FQNEAQ. This CDR3 spans 14 amino acids. The chain's CDR3 is CASSLNLVSDTQYF. The CDR3 region has the DNA TGTGCCAGCAGCTTAAATCTTGTGTCAGATACGCAGTATTTT.

This clone occurred a few times. J is TRBJ2-2 and V is TRBV7-7; 10 nucleotides align to TRBD2. Germline CDR1 SSHAT, CDR2 FNYEAQ (reference sequence). This CDR3 spans 15 amino acids. Losses at the gene ends were 6 bases for V and 2 bases for J; bases not matched to a gene: 3. The CDR3 coding sequence is TGTGCCAGCAGTCCTAGCGGGGGAAACACCGGGGAGCTGTTTTTT. Translated: CASSPSGGNTGELFF.

This clone was seen a handful of times. This sequence joins TRBV4-1 and TRBJ2-7; TRBD1 agrees at 7 bases. V shed 4 bases, J shed 4 bases, and the junction held 4 bases outside the gene matches. Germline-derived CDR1 and CDR2 are MGHRA and YSYEKL. The CDR3 has 13 amino acids. The CDR3 loop reads CASSPQGRYEQYF. CDR3 nucleotide sequence: TGCGCCAGCAGCCCACAGGGGAGATACGAGCAGTACTTC.

This chain joins TRBV19 and TRBJ2-7; 10 nucleotides line up with TRBD2. V was clipped by 4 bases and J by 6 bases; unmatched bases: 3. The germline V gene encodes CDR1 LNHDA and CDR2 SQIVND (reference sequence). This CDR3 region has 13 residues. The CDR3 reads CASSTGLALEQYF. In DNA, the CDR3 is TGTGCCAGTAGTACGGGACTAGCGCTCGAGCAGTACTTC. The full variable domain, completed using reference TRBV19 and TRBJ2-7, is DGGITQSPKYLFRKEGQNVTLSCEQNLNHDAMYWYRQDPGQGLRLIYYSQIVNDFQKGDIAEGYSVSREKKESFPLTVTSAQKNPTAFYLCASSTGLALEQYFGPGTRLTVT.